This T cell receptor (beta chain) comes out of a study of early T cells in non-severe SARS-CoV-2 infection. Individual cDNA molecules received unique molecular identifiers. In TCRdb, the 5' RACE reads were re-called with MiXCR into one record per CDR3 protein. The sample contains approximately 28,000 distinct CDR3 sequences, roughly 4.6% of which appear only once. CDR3 length: 13 amino acids. Per germline, CDR1 KGHSH and CDR2 LQKENI. V was clipped by 6 bases and J by 4 bases, with 12 bases between them. The V call is TRBV18, the J call TRBJ1-2; the D gene is possibly TRBD1 (6 bases). The clonotype was recovered from an adult who was a healthcare worker with PCR-confirmed SARS-CoV-2 infection or an uninfected control (not recorded which). Sequencing was performed on whole blood. As DNA, the CDR3 is TGTGCCAGCTCTTCGACAGGCTCCTATGGCTACACCTTC. Its translation: CASSSTGSYGYTF.